These T cell receptor beta chains were read from a single sample in a study of T cells in narcolepsy. The data were produced by immunoSEQ multiplex PCR, yet TCRdb's version contains in-frame clones alone and is incomplete. Of 30,000 to 35,000 clones listed, roughly four fifths are singletons. The specimen sequenced was CD45RA- memory CD4+ T cells from PBMCs. The receptors stem from a human donor with narcolepsy. CDR3s include the opening cysteine and the closing phenylalanine or tryptophan. A D gene is named only where the DNA matches it firmly. A clone size is listed for some rows: how often the clone was seen (once, few, many), or a class if it is expanded.

D: NA
length: 14
J: TRBJ1-1
V: TRBV28
size: NA
CDR3: CASRRGGEVTEAFF
DNA: TGTGCCAGCAGGCGGGGCGGGGAGGTGACTGAAGCTTTCTTT

D: TRBD2
length: 18
J: TRBJ2-4
V: TRBV7-8
size: NA
CDR3: CASSPGVAGGIAKNIQYF
DNA: TGTGCCAGCAGCCCTGGGGTAGCGGGGGGGATAGCCAAAAACATTCAGTACTTC

D: NA
length: 13
J: TRBJ1-5
V: TRBV19
size: NA
CDR3: CASRRALNQPQHF
DNA: TGTGCCAGTAGACGAGCGCTCAATCAGCCCCAGCATTTT

D: TRBD2
length: 15
J: TRBJ2-1
V: TRBV7-3
size: NA
CDR3: CASSIGTSEYNEQFF
DNA: TGTGCCAGCAGCATCGGGACTAGCGAGTACAATGAGCAGTTCTTC

D: TRBD2
length: 14
J: TRBJ2-5
V: TRBV10-2
size: NA
CDR3: CASMAGGARETQYF
DNA: TGCGCCAGCATGGCGGGGGGCGCCCGGGAGACCCAGTACTTC

D: TRBD1
length: 13
J: TRBJ1-2
V: TRBV19
size: NA
CDR3: CASSPGTGSGYTF
DNA: TGTGCCAGTAGTCCCGGGACAGGCAGTGGCTACACCTTC

D: NA
length: 13
J: TRBJ2-7
V: TRBV19
size: NA
CDR3: CASSSQGNYEQYF
DNA: TGTGCCAGTAGTTCACAGGGTAATTACGAGCAGTACTTC

D: NA
length: 16
J: TRBJ1-5
V: TRBV5-6
size: NA
CDR3: CASSLWGGRRIQPQHF
DNA: TGTGCCAGCAGCTTGTGGGGCGGGCGGCGGATTCAGCCCCAGCATTTT

D: NA
length: 15
J: TRBJ1-5
V: TRBV5-1
size: NA
CDR3: CASSPTYFSNQPQHF
DNA: TGCGCCAGCAGCCCTACTTATTTCTCCAATCAGCCCCAGCATTTT

D: TRBD1
length: 13
J: TRBJ1-1
V: TRBV29-1
size: NA
CDR3: CSGIQGAVTEAFF
DNA: TGCAGCGGAATACAGGGGGCTGTCACTGAAGCTTTCTTT

D: NA
length: 15
J: TRBJ2-5
V: TRBV7-2
size: NA
CDR3: CASSLWAGPQETQYF
DNA: TGTGCCAGCAGCTTATGGGCCGGCCCCCAAGAGACCCAGTACTTC

D: NA
length: 15
J: TRBJ1-2
V: TRBV30
size: NA
CDR3: CAWSLGASANYGYTF
DNA: TGTGCCTGGAGTCTTGGGGCCTCAGCTAACTATGGCTACACCTTC

D: TRBD1
length: 14
J: TRBJ1-2
V: TRBV27
size: NA
CDR3: CASRTQGGSYGYTF
DNA: TGTGCCAGCAGGACCCAAGGGGGCAGCTATGGCTACACCTTC

D: TRBD1
length: 15
J: TRBJ1-5
V: TRBV18
size: NA
CDR3: CASSPPGGVGQPQHF
DNA: TGTGCCAGCTCACCGCCAGGGGGCGTGGGGCAGCCCCAGCATTTT

D: NA
length: 17
J: TRBJ2-6
V: TRBV4-3
size: NA
CDR3: CASSQQTGRSGANVLTF
DNA: TGCGCCAGCAGCCAACAGACCGGCCGCTCTGGGGCCAACGTCCTGACTTTC

D: NA
length: 17
J: TRBJ1-5
V: TRBV7-2
size: NA
CDR3: CASSIQPGPAGNQPQHF
DNA: TGTGCCAGCAGCATCCAACCGGGCCCTGCGGGCAATCAGCCCCAGCATTTT

D: TRBD1
length: 15
J: TRBJ1-1
V: TRBV5-1
size: once
CDR3: CASSSGQGLNTEAFF
DNA: TGCGCCAGCAGCTCGGGACAGGGACTAAACACTGAAGCTTTCTTT

D: NA
length: 13
J: TRBJ1-6
V: TRBV7-3
size: NA
CDR3: CASSEQPNSPLHF
DNA: TGTGCCAGCAGCGAACAACCTAATTCACCCCTCCACTTT

D: TRBD1
length: 15
J: TRBJ2-1
V: TRBV9
size: NA
CDR3: CASSVGQGFYNEQFF
DNA: TGTGCCAGCAGCGTTGGACAGGGATTTTACAATGAGCAGTTCTTC

D: TRBD1
length: 15
J: TRBJ2-7
V: TRBV5-1
size: NA
CDR3: CASSHRGLSSYEQYF
DNA: TGCGCCAGCAGCCACAGGGGGCTAAGCTCCTACGAGCAGTACTTC

D: NA
length: 13
J: TRBJ1-6
V: TRBV7-2
size: NA
CDR3: CASSQDLNSPLHF
DNA: TGTGCCAGCAGCCAAGACCTCAATTCACCCCTCCACTTT

D: NA
length: 13
J: TRBJ2-5
V: TRBV11-2
size: NA
CDR3: CASSRGYQETQYF
DNA: TGTGCCAGCAGCCGGGGGTACCAAGAGACCCAGTACTTC